These T cell receptor beta chains were read from a single sample in a study of T-cell reconstitution after alpha-beta-depleted transplantation in children. TCRdb processed the PCR reads anew with MiXCR; each CDR3 protein has one entry. The data show 500,000 to 650,000 distinct CDR3 sequences, with 10% to 15% seen just once and around 2% held by the top ten. This material consisted of PBMCs, mostly from graft donor cells, taken 360 days after TCRalphabeta/CD19-depleted stem cell transplant. All receptors come from a male patient between 10 and 17 years old who had a stem cell transplant for acute myeloid leukemia, so the T cells may come from the graft donor. CDR3s include the opening cysteine and the closing phenylalanine or tryptophan. The D gene is left open where the match is weak. For some rows the clone size is stated as once, few or many, or as a class when expanded; others skip it.

size	V	J	D	DNA	CDR3
-	TRBV12-3/TRBV12-4	TRBJ2-5	TRBD1	TGTGCCAGCAGTTTAGAGGGGTCCAGGGGGCAGACCCAGTACTTC	CASSLEGSRGQTQYF
few	TRBV5-6	TRBJ2-3	TRBD2	TGTGCCAGCAGCTTGGGGAGGACTAGCCCAGATACGCAGTATTTT	CASSLGRTSPDTQYF
-	TRBV7-3	TRBJ2-1	TRBD2	TGTGCCAGCAGCTTAAGATCCGGGACTAGCGGGAGGGCCTACAATGAGCAGTTCTTC	CASSLRSGTSGRAYNEQFF
-	TRBV5-1	TRBJ2-1	-	TGCGCCAGCAGCGCCGGGACCAAGGGGGACAATGAGCAGTTCTTC	CASSAGTKGDNEQFF
many	TRBV12-3/TRBV12-4	TRBJ1-1	-	TGTGCCAGCAGTCTAAGACCCGGGCTAGGGGACACTGAAGCTTTCTTT	CASSLRPGLGDTEAFF
-	TRBV7-9	TRBJ2-5	-	TGTGCCAGCAGGGTAGTAGGTATAGAAGAGACCCAGTACTTC	CASRVVGIEETQYF
-	TRBV12-3/TRBV12-4	TRBJ2-2	TRBD1	TGTGCCAGCACGGGACAGGGAAGGGGGACCGGGGAGCTGTTTTTT	CASTGQGRGTGELFF
few	TRBV30	TRBJ1-1	-	TGTGCCTGGATAGCAAGGGAAGAAGCTTTCTTT	CAWIAREEAFF
few	TRBV7-9	TRBJ2-1	-	TGTGCCAGCAGCTTGGAGGTAGCGGCCAATGAGCAGTTCTTC	CASSLEVAANEQFF
few	TRBV29-1	TRBJ1-2	-	TGCAGCGTTGAGGAGGGTGGCTACACCTTC	CSVEEGGYTF
-	TRBV9	TRBJ2-7	TRBD2	TGTGCCAGCAGCGTAGATCCCGGAGCGGGAGTACTTTGGGAGCAGTACTTC	CASSVDPGAGVLWEQYF
-	TRBV12-3/TRBV12-4	TRBJ2-3	TRBD2	TGTGCCAGCAGTTTAGAGGTCGCGGGAGTAGGGGATACGCAGTATTTT	CASSLEVAGVGDTQYF
few	TRBV7-3	TRBJ2-2	-	TGTGCCAGCAGCATGGTCGGGAACACCGGGGAGCTGTTTTTT	CASSMVGNTGELFF
many	TRBV28	TRBJ2-7	TRBD2	TGTGCCAGCAGTGAGACTAGCCCCTACGAGCAGTACTTC	CASSETSPYEQYF
many	TRBV12-3/TRBV12-4	TRBJ2-7	TRBD1	TGTGCCAGCAGGAGTGGGACAGGGTTTTACGAGCAGTACTTC	CASRSGTGFYEQYF
many	TRBV5-1	TRBJ2-7	TRBD2	TGCGCCAGCAGCTTGGAGACTAGCGGGAGGGTTGTGTACGAGCAGTACTTC	CASSLETSGRVVYEQYF
-	TRBV7-3	TRBJ2-1	TRBD2	TGTGCCAGCAGCTTAGGGGGGGAATCAGGGATGCGGTTCTTC	CASSLGGESGMRFF